This T cell receptor (beta chain) emerged from a study of PD-1 blockade in classical Hodgkin lymphoma. Study-wide background: Nivolumab was given intravenously to patients at 3 mg/kg every 2 weeks.

Sequencing used immunoSEQ multiplex PCR; TCRdb keeps in-frame clones, though not all of them. The table lists some 150,000 clones, approximately 72% of them singletons, with roughly 9.2% in the top ten. Overall study findings and caveats: Repertoire difference causes, possibly disease activity or prior therapy, remain undefined. Exclusion was the outcome for patients who began nivolumab under 1 year after ASCT. Newly diagnosed patients reportedly trailed healthy donors in baseline TCR diversity.

There are 14 residues in the CDR3. From germline, CDR1 is MDHEN and CDR2 SYDVKM. V was clipped by 3 bases and J by 4 bases, with 13 bases between them. Each patient experienced a relapse that followed autologous stem cell transplantation, and brentuximab vedotin exposure varied. As regards this clone: What it recognizes is unknown.

This receptor was identified in a human donor with classical Hodgkin lymphoma. The chain uses TRBV28 and TRBJ2-7, with D perhaps matching TRBD2 (6 bases). The specimen comprised peripheral blood mononuclear cells (PBMCs), sampled before the second cycle of nivolumab. The CDR3 nucleotides read TGTGCCAGCAGTTTGCCCGGGGGATGGTACGAGCAGTACTTC. Its translation is CASSLPGGWYEQYF.